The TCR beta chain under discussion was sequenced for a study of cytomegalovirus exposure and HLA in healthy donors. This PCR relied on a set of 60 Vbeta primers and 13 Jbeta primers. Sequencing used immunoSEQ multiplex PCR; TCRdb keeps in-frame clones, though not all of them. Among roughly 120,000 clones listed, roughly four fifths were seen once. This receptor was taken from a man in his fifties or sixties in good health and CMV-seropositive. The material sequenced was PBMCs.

The CDR3 is CASSSQGEYYEQYF. CDR3 coding DNA: TGTGCCAGCAGTTCACAGGGGGAGTACTACGAGCAGTACTTC. This chain links TRBV5-6 with TRBJ2-7; TRBD1 aligns across 8 bases. The CDR3 contains 14 residues. The junction had 7 bases not matched to a gene; V was cut back by 5 bases and J by 3 bases. Per the germline V gene, CDR1 is SGHDT and CDR2 is YYEEEE. Using reference TRBV5-6 and TRBJ2-7 for the parts outside the CDR3, the full variable domain is DAGVTQSPTHLIKTRGQQVTLRCSPKSGHDTVSWYQQALGQGPQFIFQYYEEEERQRGNFPDRFSGHQFPNYSSELNVNALLLGDSALYLCASSSQGEYYEQYFGPGTRLTVT.